The rows below give T cell receptor beta chains drawn from one sample of a study of cytomegalovirus exposure and HLA in healthy donors. Libraries were prepared by immunoSEQ multiplex PCR; TCRdb keeps only in-frame clonotypes and omits some of them. This repertoire includes about 120,000 clones. Sample: PBMCs. These receptors were collected from a man aged 18 to 35 in good health and CMV-seronegative. CDR3s include the opening cysteine and the closing phenylalanine or tryptophan. The order of the fields is D gene, J gene, V gene, CDR3 protein, CDR3 DNA. A D gene is named only where the DNA matches it firmly.

D gene: TRBD1
J gene: TRBJ1-1
V gene: TRBV19
CDR3 protein: CASTPWDRGDTEAFF
CDR3 DNA: TGTGCCAGTACCCCTTGGGACAGAGGGGACACTGAAGCTTTCTTT

D gene: .
J gene: TRBJ2-5
V gene: TRBV5-4
CDR3 protein: CASSSPQEETQYF
CDR3 DNA: TGTGCCAGCAGCTCCCCTCAGGAAGAGACCCAGTACTTC

D gene: TRBD1
J gene: TRBJ2-3
V gene: TRBV7-7
CDR3 protein: CASSAGGTGIDTQYF
CDR3 DNA: TGTGCCAGCAGCGCAGGCGGGACAGGGATAGATACGCAGTATTTT

D gene: .
J gene: TRBJ1-2
V gene: TRBV9
CDR3 protein: CASSVVVGHWNYGYTF
CDR3 DNA: TGTGCCAGCAGCGTAGTAGTGGGGCACTGGAACTATGGCTACACCTTC

D gene: TRBD1
J gene: TRBJ1-2
V gene: TRBV7-9
CDR3 protein: CASNGGQGFREAGYTF
CDR3 DNA: TGTGCCAGTAACGGAGGACAGGGTTTTCGGGAAGCTGGCTACACCTTC

D gene: TRBD1
J gene: TRBJ2-7
V gene: TRBV13
CDR3 protein: CASSSPTTGSYEQYF
CDR3 DNA: TGTGCCAGCAGCTCCCCCACGACAGGGTCCTACGAGCAGTACTTC

D gene: .
J gene: TRBJ1-1
V gene: TRBV29-1
CDR3 protein: CSVSPDTEAFF
CDR3 DNA: TGCAGCGTTTCACCAGACACTGAAGCTTTCTTT

D gene: TRBD2
J gene: TRBJ2-5
V gene: TRBV5-1
CDR3 protein: CASSLLAGNQETQYF
CDR3 DNA: TGCGCCAGCAGCTTACTAGCGGGAAACCAAGAGACCCAGTACTTC

D gene: TRBD1
J gene: TRBJ2-5
V gene: TRBV9
CDR3 protein: CASTQGQGVETQYF
CDR3 DNA: TGTGCCAGCACCCAAGGGCAGGGGGTTGAGACCCAGTACTTC

D gene: .
J gene: TRBJ2-7
V gene: TRBV11-2
CDR3 protein: CASIPRVVPYEQYF
CDR3 DNA: TGTGCCAGCATCCCCAGGGTGGTCCCCTACGAGCAGTACTTC

D gene: TRBD2
J gene: TRBJ2-1
V gene: TRBV28
CDR3 protein: CASSFVAGGLLEQFF
CDR3 DNA: TGTGCCAGCAGTTTTGTAGCGGGAGGTTTGCTTGAGCAGTTCTTC

D gene: TRBD1
J gene: TRBJ1-3
V gene: TRBV11-3
CDR3 protein: CASSPGQGPGNTIYF
CDR3 DNA: TGTGCCAGCAGCCCCGGACAGGGACCTGGAAACACCATATATTTT

D gene: TRBD2
J gene: TRBJ2-7
V gene: TRBV4-1
CDR3 protein: CASSQDTSGYYEQYF
CDR3 DNA: TGCGCCAGCAGCCAAGACACTAGCGGTTACTACGAGCAGTACTTC

D gene: TRBD1
J gene: TRBJ1-6
V gene: TRBV29-1
CDR3 protein: CSVRQGDNSPLHF
CDR3 DNA: TGCAGCGTCAGACAGGGGGACAATTCACCCCTCCACTTT

D gene: .
J gene: TRBJ2-1
V gene: TRBV6-4
CDR3 protein: CASSPTYPGGQFF
CDR3 DNA: TGTGCCAGCAGCCCGACATACCCCGGGGGGCAGTTCTTC

D gene: .
J gene: TRBJ1-5
V gene: TRBV5-6
CDR3 protein: CASSLYDRQNNQPQHF
CDR3 DNA: TGTGCCAGCAGCCTTTATGACCGACAGAACAATCAGCCCCAGCATTTT

D gene: .
J gene: TRBJ2-7
V gene: TRBV6-5
CDR3 protein: CASGGRGNYEQYF
CDR3 DNA: TGTGCCAGCGGAGGCAGGGGCAACTACGAGCAGTACTTC

D gene: TRBD1
J gene: TRBJ2-7
V gene: TRBV14
CDR3 protein: CASSQDWSGTAKPGEQYF
CDR3 DNA: TGTGCCAGCAGCCAAGACTGGTCGGGGACAGCCAAGCCGGGAGAGCAGTACTTC

D gene: .
J gene: TRBJ1-1
V gene: TRBV5-1
CDR3 protein: CASSLRFDRRFIEAFF
CDR3 DNA: TGCGCCAGCAGCTTGAGGTTCGACAGGAGGTTTATAGAAGCTTTCTTT

D gene: TRBD2
J gene: TRBJ2-7
V gene: TRBV28
CDR3 protein: CASSPGEGTGEQYF
CDR3 DNA: TGTGCCAGCAGCCCCGGGGAGGGTACGGGCGAGCAGTACTTC

D gene: TRBD2
J gene: TRBJ2-7
V gene: TRBV29-1
CDR3 protein: CSVGPASGSRGEQYF
CDR3 DNA: TGCAGCGTGGGGCCGGCTAGCGGGAGTAGAGGCGAGCAGTACTTC

D gene: TRBD2
J gene: TRBJ2-5
V gene: TRBV7-9
CDR3 protein: CASSPKTSGGQETQYF
CDR3 DNA: TGTGCCAGCAGCCCCAAGACTAGCGGGGGACAAGAGACCCAGTACTTC

D gene: .
J gene: TRBJ2-1
V gene: TRBV5-5
CDR3 protein: CASSLQDSAYNEQFF
CDR3 DNA: TGTGCCAGCAGCTTGCAGGACAGCGCCTACAATGAGCAGTTCTTC

D gene: .
J gene: TRBJ1-5
V gene: TRBV19
CDR3 protein: CASSDPGSNQPQHF
CDR3 DNA: TGTGCCAGTAGTGATCCAGGCAGCAATCAGCCCCAGCATTTT

D gene: .
J gene: TRBJ1-2
V gene: TRBV13
CDR3 protein: CASSSSDREGEGYGYTF
CDR3 DNA: TGTGCCAGCAGCTCGTCGGACCGTGAAGGGGAGGGCTATGGCTACACCTTC

D gene: TRBD2
J gene: TRBJ2-1
V gene: TRBV27
CDR3 protein: CASSLSYLYLASGRPEQFF
CDR3 DNA: TGTGCCAGCAGTTTGTCATATCTCTATCTGGCTAGCGGGAGACCTGAGCAGTTCTTC

D gene: .
J gene: TRBJ1-2
V gene: TRBV6-5
CDR3 protein: CAASTGAYGYTF
CDR3 DNA: TGTGCCGCCTCGACAGGTGCTTATGGCTACACCTTC

D gene: .
J gene: TRBJ2-2
V gene: TRBV25-1
CDR3 protein: CASSPGLTGELFF
CDR3 DNA: TGTGCCAGCAGCCCCGGACTGACCGGGGAGCTGTTTTTT

D gene: TRBD1
J gene: TRBJ2-2
V gene: TRBV7-3
CDR3 protein: CASSPAADRDPGELFF
CDR3 DNA: TGTGCCAGCAGTCCCGCGGCAGACAGGGATCCCGGGGAGCTGTTTTTT

D gene: .
J gene: TRBJ2-5
V gene: TRBV25-1
CDR3 protein: CASSEYHYPQETQYF
CDR3 DNA: TGTGCCAGCAGTGAATATCACTACCCCCAAGAGACCCAGTACTTC

D gene: TRBD1
J gene: TRBJ2-1
V gene: TRBV9
CDR3 protein: CASSGGQGYNEQFF
CDR3 DNA: TGTGCCAGCAGCGGAGGACAGGGGTACAATGAGCAGTTCTTC

D gene: .
J gene: TRBJ1-3
V gene: TRBV28
CDR3 protein: CASSLSISGNTIYF
CDR3 DNA: TGTGCCAGCAGTTTATCCATTTCTGGAAACACCATATATTTT

D gene: .
J gene: TRBJ2-5
V gene: TRBV14
CDR3 protein: CASSQDSRVQETQYF
CDR3 DNA: TGTGCCAGCAGCCAAGATAGCAGGGTCCAAGAGACCCAGTACTTC

D gene: .
J gene: TRBJ1-5
V gene: TRBV2
CDR3 protein: CASTVGSRNQPQHF
CDR3 DNA: TGTGCCAGCACGGTCGGGTCGCGTAATCAGCCCCAGCATTTT

D gene: .
J gene: TRBJ2-5
V gene: TRBV30
CDR3 protein: CAWAIETQYF
CDR3 DNA: TGTGCCTGGGCTATAGAGACCCAGTACTTC

D gene: TRBD1
J gene: TRBJ1-1
V gene: TRBV7-2
CDR3 protein: CASSLGDRVTNTEAFF
CDR3 DNA: TGTGCCAGCAGCCTGGGGGACAGGGTCACGAACACTGAAGCTTTCTTT

D gene: TRBD2
J gene: TRBJ2-2
V gene: TRBV19
CDR3 protein: CASSIGTSDTTGELFF
CDR3 DNA: TGTGCCAGTAGTATCGGGACTAGCGACACTACCGGGGAGCTGTTTTTT

D gene: .
J gene: TRBJ1-2
V gene: TRBV19
CDR3 protein: CASSFMKSYGYTF
CDR3 DNA: TGTGCCAGTAGTTTCATGAAGAGCTATGGCTACACCTTC

D gene: TRBD2
J gene: TRBJ2-1
V gene: TRBV29-1
CDR3 protein: CSVRASGSNYNEQFF
CDR3 DNA: TGCAGCGTCCGGGCTAGCGGGAGCAACTACAATGAGCAGTTCTTC

D gene: .
J gene: TRBJ1-3
V gene: TRBV9
CDR3 protein: CASSVTPHDNSGNTIYF
CDR3 DNA: TGTGCCAGCAGCGTGACACCCCACGATAACTCTGGAAACACCATATATTTT

D gene: .
J gene: TRBJ1-3
V gene: TRBV6-5
CDR3 protein: CASSYGGRELDTIYF
CDR3 DNA: TGTGCCAGCAGTTACGGGGGCAGGGAGTTGGACACCATATATTTT

D gene: TRBD1
J gene: TRBJ1-5
V gene: TRBV7-8
CDR3 protein: CASIPGTVSYSNQPQHF
CDR3 DNA: TGTGCCAGCATTCCGGGGACAGTATCCTATAGCAATCAGCCCCAGCATTTT

D gene: TRBD2
J gene: TRBJ2-7
V gene: TRBV11-3
CDR3 protein: CASSSVWPSGTYEQYF
CDR3 DNA: TGTGCCAGCAGCTCAGTCTGGCCTAGCGGGACCTACGAGCAGTACTTC

D gene: TRBD1
J gene: TRBJ2-7
V gene: TRBV14
CDR3 protein: CASSQEGATGDSYEQYF
CDR3 DNA: TGTGCCAGCAGCCAAGAGGGCGCCACAGGGGATTCCTACGAGCAGTACTTC